The 24 T cell receptor beta chains listed next were all sequenced from one sample in a study of Graves' ophthalmopathy and Graves' hyperthyroidism. RNA transcripts provided the template for amplifying TCR beta CDR3 regions. RT-PCR was first run with HTBI primers, then multiplex PCR in a second round. Each CDR3 protein is one row after TCRdb ran MiXCR on the multiplex PCR reads. The sample contains 170,000 or so distinct CDR3 sequences, under 40% of which appear only once. The sequenced material came from peripheral blood. Receptors originate from a woman in her thirties or forties with Graves' ophthalmopathy.

Ten or more counts support this clonotype. This rearrangement joins TRBV6-5 to TRBJ1-1, with D unclear. This CDR3 comprises 13 residues. Per germline, CDR1 MNHEY and CDR2 SVGAGI. Trimming removed 6 bases from V and 1 base from J, with 9 bases in between. The CDR3, as DNA: TGTGCCAGCAGCTACGGTACGAACACTGAAGCTTTCTTT. It yields the protein CASSYGTNTEAFF.

The table lists this clonotype with many counts. The chain carries TRBV11-2 and TRBJ2-7, with D unresolved. The CDR3 spans 12 residues. V lost 1 base, J lost 9 bases, and 10 bases lay in between. The germline V gene has CDR1 SGHAT and CDR2 FQNNGV. The CDR3 DNA sequence: TGTGCCAGCAGCTTAGTTTTCAACGGGCAGTACTTC. Its protein is CASSLVFNGQYF.

The chain combines TRBV7-9 with TRBJ2-5; no firm D call. Germline assignment: CDR1 SEHNR and CDR2 FQNEAQ (reference sequence). This CDR3 comprises 12 residues. V dropped 2 bases and J dropped 5 bases, with 6 bases sitting between them. In nucleotides, the CDR3 is TGTGCCAGCAGCTTAATAAGCGAGACCCAGTACTTC. Translating gives CASSLISETQYF. The whole variable domain, remainder taken from reference TRBV7-9 and TRBJ2-5, is DTGVSQNPRHKITKRGQNVTFRCDPISEHNRLYWYRQTLGQGPEFLTYFQNEAQLEKSRLLSDRFSAERPKGSFSTLEIQRTEQGDSAMYLCASSLISETQYFGPGTRLLVL.

This clonotype has only one observation. The chain joins TRBV28 to TRBJ1-5, with 8 bases fitting TRBD1. Germline V gene lookup returns CDR1 MDHEN and CDR2 SYDVKM. After removal of 2 bases from V and 2 bases from J, the junction contained 5 bases not matched to a gene. The length of the CDR3 is 16 residues. CDR3 protein: CASSLPPGQGNQPQHF. CDR3 nucleotides: TGTGCCAGCAGTTTACCGCCGGGACAGGGCAATCAGCCCCAGCATTTT.

This chain joins TRBV6-5 and TRBJ1-1; 7 bases fit TRBD1. CDR1 and CDR2 from the germline V gene are MNHEY and SVGAGI. Trimming at V came to 0 bases and at J to 6 bases, leaving 10 bases not matched to a gene. The CDR3 runs 16 residues. The CDR3 loop is CASSYSGAGGRSEAFF. The CDR3 DNA sequence: TGTGCCAGCAGTTACTCGGGGGCAGGGGGGCGGTCTGAAGCTTTCTTT.

V and J are TRBV6-2 or TRBV6-3 and TRBJ2-2; 10 bases match TRBD1. CDR3 length: 19 amino acids. The V gene end was trimmed by 2 bases and the J gene end by 6 bases; junction bases not matched to a gene: 15. Germline values: CDR1 MNHEY, CDR2 SVGEGT. The CDR3 region has the DNA TGTGCCAGCAGTTACCGGACAGGGGGAGGGAGGATTCGGTCCGGGGAGCTGTTTTTT. It yields the protein CASSYRTGGGRIRSGELFF.

This clonotype came up many times. The V and J genes are TRBV3-1 and TRBJ1-1; no clear D gene. V lost 1 base and J lost 1, with 10 bases in between. In germline, CDR1 is LGHDT, CDR2 YNNKEL (reference sequence). This CDR3 has 15 residues. As DNA, the CDR3 is TGTGCCAGCAGCCAAGCCGCCACCCCGAACACTGAAGCTTTCTTT. This translates into CASSQAATPNTEAFF.

This clonotype came up many times. This chain connects TRBV7-8 to TRBJ2-5; possibly TRBD1 for D (6 bases). The CDR3 extends over 15 amino acids. Trimming shortened V by 1 base and J by 5 bases, and 14 bases separated the two germline ends. Per germline, CDR1 SGHVS and CDR2 FQNEAQ. Here the CDR3 DNA reads TGTGCCAGCAGCTTAGTCGGGACATTCGGTGAGACCCAGTACTTC. Residues: CASSLVGTFGETQYF.

V is TRBV6-2 or TRBV6-3 and J is TRBJ2-5, with 12 bases lining up with TRBD2. Germline CDR1 reads MNHEY; CDR2 reads SVGEGT. The V and J ends lost 2 bases and 5 bases, in that order; junction bases with no gene match: 9. The CDR3 consists of 17 residues. The CDR3 region is CASSYLAGGPQVETQYF. The CDR3 DNA is TGTGCCAGCAGTTACCTAGCGGGAGGGCCTCAGGTTGAGACCCAGTACTTC.

This clonotype was counted many times. The chain couples TRBV6-5 to TRBJ1-2; 9 bases are a match to TRBD1. V shed 7 bases, J shed 8 bases, and the junction held 8 bases outside the gene matches. Germline V gene data show CDR1 as MNHEY and CDR2 as SVGAGI. The CDR3 consists of 13 residues. The CDR3 protein is CASNSGTGHGYTF. The CDR3 bases are TGTGCCAGCAATTCCGGGACAGGGCACGGCTACACCTTC.

This chain uses TRBV12-3 or TRBV12-4 with TRBJ1-5, with D hard to call. V was trimmed by 1 base and J by 1 base, leaving 17 bases between them. The CDR3 contains 18 residues. This CDR3 reads CASSLVASMAWSNQPQHF. The CDR3 DNA is TGTGCCAGCAGTTTAGTGGCCTCAATGGCCTGGAGCAATCAGCCCCAGCATTTT.

The rearrangement uses TRBV6-1 and TRBJ1-1, with D maybe TRBD1 (5 bases). V was cut by 6 bases and J by 8 bases, with 13 bases left in between. This CDR3 spans 12 amino acids. The germline V gene encodes CDR1 MNHNS and CDR2 SASEGT. CDR3 coding DNA: TGTGCCAGCAGCCTTCACAGGCCCGAAGCTTTCTTT. This gives the protein CASSLHRPEAFF.

This clonotype occurred many times. The rearrangement joins TRBV6-5 to TRBJ1-1, with 7 bases lining up with TRBD1. This CDR3 region has 15 residues. Germline values: CDR1 MNHEY, CDR2 SVGAGI. The ends lost 2 bases at V and 4 bases at J; junction bases unmatched: 7. DNA of the CDR3: TGTGCCAGCAGTTACCAAGACAGGGTCGGCACTGAAGCTTTCTTT. Encoded protein: CASSYQDRVGTEAFF.

The count of this clonotype is one. V gene TRBV6-1 combines with J gene TRBJ1-1; unclear D gene. The germline CDR1 and CDR2 sequences are MNHNS and SASEGT. V was trimmed by 8 bases and J by 4 bases, leaving 11 bases between them. This CDR3 has 12 amino acids. In DNA form, the CDR3 reads TGTGCCAGCTGCGACCAATTCACTGAAGCTTTCTTT. It specifies CASCDQFTEAFF.

This clonotype came up a few times. The gene calls are TRBV15 and TRBJ1-1, with unresolved D. Germline assignment: CDR1 LNHNV and CDR2 YYDKDF (reference sequence). The CDR3 is 14 amino acids. The V gene lost 0 bases and the J gene lost 5 bases, with 10 bases spanning the gap. CDR3 amino acids: CATSRELGRTEAFF. The CDR3, as DNA: TGTGCCACCAGCAGAGAGTTAGGGAGGACTGAAGCTTTCTTT.

This clonotype was detected ten times or more. The chain combines TRBV7-3 with TRBJ1-2; 10 nucleotides align to TRBD1. CDR3 length: 13 amino acids. The V gene's germline CDR1 is SGHTA and CDR2 FQGTGA. V lost 4 bases and J lost 10; bases outside the gene matches: 6. CDR3 sequence reads: CASSSGQGRAYTF. The CDR3 region has the DNA TGTGCCAGCAGCTCGGGACAGGGGCGCGCCTACACCTTC. Drawing the rest from reference TRBV7-3 and TRBJ1-2, the complete variable domain is GAGVSQTPSNKVTEKGKYVELRCDPISGHTALYWYRQSLGQGPEFLIYFQGTGAADDSGLPNDRFFAVRPEGSVSTLKIQRTERGDSAVYLCASSSGQGRAYTFGSGTRLTVV.

This clonotype appeared a few times. The V call is TRBV6-1, the J call TRBJ2-7, with D perhaps matching TRBD2 (6 bases). Germline V gene data show CDR1 as MNHNS and CDR2 as SASEGT. The CDR3 contains 12 residues. Trimming took off 8 bases at V and 3 bases at J, with 11 bases between the two ends. The CDR3 bases are TGTGCCAGCGGCGGACTATTCTACGAGCAGTACTTC. Residues: CASGGLFYEQYF.

There are many counts of this clonotype. This sequence joins TRBV6-5 and TRBJ1-1; 8 bases line up with TRBD1. Looked up from germline, CDR1 is MNHEY and CDR2 is SVGAGI. CDR3 size: 14 residues. V dropped 5 bases and J dropped 1; count of bases not matched to a gene: 3. The CDR3 DNA reads as TGTGCCAGCAGTCCCACAGGGGGGAACACTGAAGCTTTCTTT. Translated, it gives CASSPTGGNTEAFF.

This chain links TRBV12-3 or TRBV12-4 with TRBJ1-3; D is uncertain. The germline V and J ends were trimmed by 8 bases and 5 bases, with 4 bases remaining between them. The CDR3 has 10 residues. CDR3 in amino acids: CASCRNTIYF. The DNA of the CDR3 is TGTGCCAGCTGTAGAAACACCATATATTTT.

This clonotype has just a few counts. The rearrangement links TRBV27 to TRBJ2-7; the D is unclear. The V and J ends lost 5 bases and 6 bases respectively, with 17 bases between them. This CDR3 comprises 14 residues. Germline CDR1 and CDR2: MNHEY and SMNVEV (reference sequence). The CDR3 sequence is CASSLSQTLSEQYF. The CDR3, as DNA: TGTGCCAGCAGTCTCTCACAGACCCTCTCCGAGCAGTACTTC.

This chain connects TRBV27 to TRBJ1-1, with a possible D match to TRBD1 (6 bases). This CDR3 is built from 13 residues. V dropped 5 bases and J dropped 3 bases, with 10 bases sitting between them. CDR1 is MNHEY, CDR2 SMNVEV, per germline (reference sequence). The CDR3 loop reads CASSNRADTEAFF. CDR3 nucleotide sequence: TGTGCCAGCAGTAACAGGGCGGACACTGAAGCTTTCTTT.

This clonotype was recorded many times. This chain links TRBV20-1 with TRBJ1-1, with D possibly matching TRBD1 (6 bases). This CDR3 is 14 amino acids long. The V and J ends lost 0 bases and 6 bases respectively, with 14 bases between them. Germline assignment: CDR1 DFQATT and CDR2 SNEGSKA (reference sequence). DNA of the CDR3: TGCAGTGCTAGAGAAGGGGGGGCTCTTCCTGAAGCTTTCTTT. Amino acid sequence: CSAREGGALPEAFF.

The V and J genes are TRBV6-1 and TRBJ2-2, with D possibly matching TRBD2 (6 bases). The germline CDR1 and CDR2 sequences are MNHNS and SASEGT. This CDR3 is 14 amino acids long. V was shortened by 5 bases and J by 5 bases, with 12 bases between the two germline ends. CDR3 DNA: TGTGCCAGCAGTCGGGAGATGGGGACCGGGGAGCTGTTTTTT. Protein product: CASSREMGTGELFF.

This clonotype was counted many times. The rearrangement joins TRBV11-2 to TRBJ1-6; perhaps TRBD1 as D (5 bases). V dropped 6 bases and J dropped 7 bases, with 13 bases sitting between them. Germline CDR1 is SGHAT and CDR2 is FQNNGV. The CDR3 has 14 amino acids. The CDR3 loop is CASRIGGGNSPLHF. Written as DNA, the CDR3 is TGTGCCAGCAGAATTGGGGGGGGAAATTCACCCCTCCACTTT. Filled out from reference TRBV11-2 and TRBJ1-6, the complete variable domain reads EAGVAQSPRYKIIEKRQSVAFWCNPISGHATLYWYQQILGQGPKLLIQFQNNGVVDDSQLPKDRFSAERLKGVDSTLKIQPAKLEDSAVYLCASRIGGGNSPLHFGNGTRLTVT.